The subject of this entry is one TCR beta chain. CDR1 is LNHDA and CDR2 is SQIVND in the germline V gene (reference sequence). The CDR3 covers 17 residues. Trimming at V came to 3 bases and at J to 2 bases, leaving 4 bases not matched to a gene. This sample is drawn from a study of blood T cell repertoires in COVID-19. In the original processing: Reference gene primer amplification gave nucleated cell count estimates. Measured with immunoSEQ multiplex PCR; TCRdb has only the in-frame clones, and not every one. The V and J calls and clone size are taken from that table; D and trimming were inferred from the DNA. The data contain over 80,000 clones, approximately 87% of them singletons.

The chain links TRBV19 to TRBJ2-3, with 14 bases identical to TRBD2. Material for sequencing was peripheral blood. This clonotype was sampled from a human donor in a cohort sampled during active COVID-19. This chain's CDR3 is CASSIRGLAGVTDTQYF. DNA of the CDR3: TGTGCCAGTAGTATTAGGGGACTAGCGGGAGTCACAGATACGCAGTATTTT.